Below are 20 T cell receptor beta chains sequenced from a single sample in a study of cytomegalovirus exposure and HLA in healthy donors. PCR involved 60 Vbeta and 13 Jbeta primers. Libraries were prepared by immunoSEQ multiplex PCR; TCRdb keeps only in-frame clonotypes and omits some of them. The data contain roughly 100,000 clones, about three quarters of them seen just once; the ten biggest clones take up around 5%. Sample: PBMCs. Every receptor here comes from a female donor in good health and CMV-seropositive.

This chain connects TRBV7-8 to TRBJ1-5; 7 nucleotides line up with TRBD1. V dropped 5 bases and J dropped 4; count of bases not matched to a gene: 8. CDR1 is SGHVS and CDR2 is FQNEAQ in the germline V gene. The CDR3 is made up of 15 amino acids. The chain's CDR3 is CASSPPGTVNQPQHF. Written as DNA, the CDR3 is TGTGCCAGCAGCCCCCCCGGGACAGTAAATCAGCCCCAGCATTTT.

The chain uses TRBV18 and TRBJ1-6, with 10 bases identical to TRBD1. CDR3 length: 18 amino acids. V lost 0 bases and J lost 0; bases outside the gene matches: 2. CDR1 and CDR2 (germline): KGHSH, LQKENI. CDR3 bases: TGTGCCAGCTCACCACCGGGACAGGGGAGCTCCTATAATTCACCCCTCCACTTT. Encoded protein: CASSPPGQGSSYNSPLHF.

The chain joins TRBV9 to TRBJ2-7; 7 bases agree with TRBD2. Germline values: CDR1 SGDLS, CDR2 YYNGEE. This CDR3 is 16 amino acids long. The V gene end was trimmed by 0 bases and the J gene end by 2 bases; junction bases not matched to a gene: 8. Here the CDR3 DNA reads TGTGCCAGCAGCGTAGGGGGGGGTCAGGGCCCCTACGAGCAGTACTTC. This sequence encodes CASSVGGGQGPYEQYF.

The gene calls are TRBV10-3 and TRBJ1-1; a possible D gene is TRBD1 (5 bases). The germline gives CDR1 ENHRY, CDR2 SYGVKD. The V end lost 6 bases, the J end lost 1 base, and 9 bases lay between the germline ends. The CDR3 runs 13 residues. In DNA, the CDR3 is TGTGCCATCAGCGGAACAGGGAACACTGAAGCTTTCTTT. This gives the protein CAISGTGNTEAFF.

The chain joins TRBV30 to TRBJ2-5; TRBD2 matches 7 bases. V lost 5 bases to trimming and J lost 2 bases; unmatched junction nucleotides: 5. Germline V lookup: CDR1 GTSNPN, CDR2 SVGIG (reference sequence). The CDR3 runs 13 residues. CDR3 nucleotides: TGTGCCTGGCAGCGGGGAGGGCAAGAGACCCAGTACTTC. Translated: CAWQRGGQETQYF.

The chain has TRBV6-1 and TRBJ1-2, with TRBD1 as a possible D gene (6 bases). The CDR3 has 15 amino acids. V was clipped by 5 bases and J by 4 bases, with 17 bases between them. Germline CDR1 MNHNS, CDR2 SASEGT. CDR3 coding DNA: TGTGCCAGCAGTTCTCCGGACAGTCCCACCTATGGCTACACCTTC. Translated: CASSSPDSPTYGYTF.

This clone appeared a few times. This sequence joins TRBV30 and TRBJ2-5, with 8 bases identical to TRBD1. Germline-derived CDR1 and CDR2 are GTSNPN and SVGIG (reference sequence). The CDR3 consists of 16 residues. J lost 5 bases, V lost 0 bases, and 11 bases had no gene match. CDR3 nucleotide sequence: TGTGCCTGGAGTGTAGACCGGGCAGGGGGCCTGGAGACCCAGTACTTC. As protein: CAWSVDRAGGLETQYF. Full variable domain (rest looked up from reference TRBV30 and TRBJ2-5): SQTIHQWPATLVQPVGSPLSLECTVEGTSNPNLYWYRQAAGRGLQLLFYSVGIGQISSEVPQNLSASRPQDRQFILSSKKLLLSDSGFYLCAWSVDRAGGLETQYFGPGTRLLVL.

The chain has TRBV29-1 and TRBJ2-1; D gene unclear. The germline V and J ends were trimmed by 3 bases and 4 bases, with 7 bases remaining between them. Germline lookup yields CDR1 SQVTM and CDR2 ANQGSEA. The CDR3 runs to 12 residues. In DNA, the CDR3 is TGCAGCGTTGACAGGCAGTACAATGAGCAGTTCTTC. Translation: CSVDRQYNEQFF.

The chain is built from TRBV6-4 and TRBJ2-3; TRBD2 matches at 11 bases. This CDR3 is 16 amino acids long. Germline-derived CDR1 and CDR2 are MRHNA and SNTAGT. The trim removed 0 bases at V and 6 bases at J, leaving 5 bases unmatched. The CDR3 here is CASSDSLASGRDTQYF. In nucleotides, the CDR3 is TGTGCCAGCAGTGACTCTTTGGCTAGCGGGAGGGATACGCAGTATTTT.

The genes are TRBV6-1 and TRBJ2-7; D is ambiguous. The CDR3 is 17 amino acids. V gave up 3 bases and J gave up 1 base, with 19 bases separating them. In germline, CDR1 is MNHNS, CDR2 SASEGT. CDR3 DNA sequence: TGTGCCAGCAGTGACCCTAATCGTTTCCCTCCATCCTACGAGCAGTACTTC. As protein: CASSDPNRFPPSYEQYF.

The rearrangement joins TRBV25-1 to TRBJ1-5; 9 bases align to TRBD1. The CDR3 runs to 15 residues. V was clipped by 4 bases and J by 0 bases; unmatched bases: 1. Per germline, CDR1 MGHDK and CDR2 SYGVNS. CDR3 amino acids: CASSGTGASNQPQHF. CDR3 nucleotide sequence: TGTGCCAGCAGTGGGACAGGGGCTAGCAATCAGCCCCAGCATTTT.

J is TRBJ1-1 and V is TRBV27, with 7 bases that match TRBD1. Losses at the gene ends were 5 bases for V and 7 bases for J; bases not matched to a gene: 16. Germline V gene lookup returns CDR1 MNHEY and CDR2 SMNVEV (reference sequence). This CDR3 is built from 16 residues. The CDR3 sequence: CASSRTLTGISNEAFF. The CDR3, as DNA: TGTGCCAGCAGTCGCACCTTGACAGGGATATCGAATGAAGCTTTCTTT.

This clone occurred once. The V and J genes are TRBV6-5 and TRBJ1-4; 7 bases agree with TRBD1. V lost 5 bases and J lost 7; bases outside the gene matches: 10. The CDR3 length is 15 residues. Germline V gene sequence: CDR1 MNHEY, CDR2 SVGAGI. CDR3 region: CASSPDPGQIEKLFF. The CDR3 bases are TGTGCCAGCAGTCCAGACCCGGGACAGATTGAAAAACTGTTTTTT.

The CDR3 nucleotides are TGTGCCAGTAGTAAGATAGCGGGATCTCTAGATACGCAGTATTTT. This codes for CASSKIAGSLDTQYF. The chain recombines TRBV19 with TRBJ2-3; 8 bases fit TRBD2. CDR1 and CDR2 from the germline V gene are LNHDA and SQIVND (reference sequence). V lost 4 bases to trimming and J lost 5 bases; unmatched junction nucleotides: 8. The CDR3 extends over 15 amino acids.

The chain has TRBV7-2 and TRBJ2-7, with a possible D match to TRBD2 (5 bases). The V gene lost 5 bases and the J gene lost 3 bases, with 20 bases spanning the gap. Germline V CDR1 and CDR2: SGHTA, FQGNSA. This CDR3 contains 16 residues. The CDR3 DNA reads TGTGCCAGCAGCCTCCTTCAAGCGGCGAATCACTACGAGCAGTACTTC. This encodes CASSLLQAANHYEQYF.

This clone was observed a handful of times. The V and J genes are TRBV27 and TRBJ1-3; D might be TRBD1 (5 bases). Germline values: CDR1 MNHEY, CDR2 SMNVEV (reference sequence). V shed 4 bases and J shed 4 bases, with 20 bases lying between them. There are 17 residues in the CDR3. CDR3 amino acids: CASSSKAGPPFGNTIYF. CDR3 DNA: TGTGCCAGCAGTTCAAAGGCGGGACCGCCGTTCGGAAACACCATATATTTT.

J is TRBJ2-7 and V is TRBV27, with TRBD1 identical over 9 bases. CDR1 and CDR2 (germline): MNHEY, SMNVEV (reference sequence). This CDR3 is built from 15 residues. V was pared by 5 bases and J by 3 bases, with 8 bases of the junction left unmatched. CDR3 sequence (DNA): TGTGCCAGCAGTCCACGGACAGGGGCGGGCTACGAGCAGTACTTC. Residues: CASSPRTGAGYEQYF.

This clone came up a few times. This chain joins TRBV11-2 and TRBJ2-1; D perhaps matches TRBD2 (6 bases). CDR1 and CDR2 (germline): SGHAT, FQNNGV. CDR3 length: 18 amino acids. Trimming removed 5 bases at V and 0 bases at J, with 20 bases between. The CDR3 sequence is CASSQTVGGISSYNEQFF. CDR3 DNA: TGTGCCAGCAGCCAAACAGTGGGAGGTATCAGCTCCTACAATGAGCAGTTCTTC.

The chain links TRBV7-2 to TRBJ2-1, with TRBD2 matching over 10 bases. Germline assignment: CDR1 SGHTA and CDR2 FQGNSA. V gave up 7 bases and J gave up 3 bases; unmatched junction bases: 9. The CDR3 runs to 16 residues. The CDR3 sequence: CASNQPSGGVYNEQFF. The CDR3 nucleotides are TGTGCCAGCAACCAGCCTAGCGGGGGTGTCTACAATGAGCAGTTCTTC.

The chain employs TRBV29-1 and TRBJ1-5; 7 bases map to TRBD1. Germline CDR1 reads SQVTM; CDR2 reads ANQGSEA. The CDR3 is made up of 13 amino acids. V shed 6 bases and J 3 bases; nucleotides not matched to a gene: 5. In nucleotides, the CDR3 is TGCAGCGTCCGGACAGGCAACAATCAGCCCCAGCATTTT. This translates into CSVRTGNNQPQHF.